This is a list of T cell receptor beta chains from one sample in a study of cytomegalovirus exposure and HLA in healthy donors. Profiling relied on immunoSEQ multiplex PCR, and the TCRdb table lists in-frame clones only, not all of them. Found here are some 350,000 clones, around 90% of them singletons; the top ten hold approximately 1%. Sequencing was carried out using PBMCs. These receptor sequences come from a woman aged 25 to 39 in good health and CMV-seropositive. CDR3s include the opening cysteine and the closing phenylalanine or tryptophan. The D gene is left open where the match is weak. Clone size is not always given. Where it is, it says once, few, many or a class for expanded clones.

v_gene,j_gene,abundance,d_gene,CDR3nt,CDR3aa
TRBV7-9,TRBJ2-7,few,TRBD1,TGTGCCAGCAGCTTATCGGCACAGGGGGCAAGCGAGCAGTACTTC,CASSLSAQGASEQYF
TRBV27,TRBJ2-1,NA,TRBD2,TGTGCCAGCAGTTTCTTTTCTAGCGGGAGCTCCTACAATGAGCAGTTCTTC,CASSFFSSGSSYNEQFF
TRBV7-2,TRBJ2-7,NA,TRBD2,TGTGCCAGCAGCGAGACTAGCGGGAGGGCCTGGGGCGAGCAGTACTTC,CASSETSGRAWGEQYF
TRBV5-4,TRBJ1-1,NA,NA,TGTGCCAGCAGCTTGCTAGGCCAGGGGAACACTGAAGCTTTCTTT,CASSLLGQGNTEAFF
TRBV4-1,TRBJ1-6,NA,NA,TGCGCCAGCAGCCAGATGATAAACATCCATGAACCCTATAATTCACCCCTCCACTTT,CASSQMINIHEPYNSPLHF
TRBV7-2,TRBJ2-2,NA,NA,TGTGCCAGCAGTTCCCAGGGTGGAGGCGAGCTGTTTTTT,CASSSQGGGELFF
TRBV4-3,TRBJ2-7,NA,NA,TGCGCCAGCAGCCAAGGTGGGGCAGGACCCTACGAGCAGTACTTC,CASSQGGAGPYEQYF
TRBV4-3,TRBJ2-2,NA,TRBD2,TGCGCCAGCAGCCAAGCCGGGAGGGGTAGAACCGGGGAGCTGTTTTTT,CASSQAGRGRTGELFF
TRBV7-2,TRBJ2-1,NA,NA,TGTGCCAGCAGCTTAGCAGGGGCACGCAATGAGCAGTTCTTC,CASSLAGARNEQFF
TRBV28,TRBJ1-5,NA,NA,TGTGCCAGCAGTTTAGGTTGGGGGTTTAGCAATCAGCCCCAGCATTTT,CASSLGWGFSNQPQHF
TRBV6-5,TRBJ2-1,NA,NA,TGTGCCAGCAGTTACCTGGGCTCGGCGGACAATGAGCAGTTCTTC,CASSYLGSADNEQFF
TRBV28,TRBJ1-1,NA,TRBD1,TGTGCCAGCAGTTTATTTCGGACAGGCCTGAACACTGAAGCTTTCTTT,CASSLFRTGLNTEAFF
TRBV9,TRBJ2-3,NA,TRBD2,TGTGCCAGCAGTGGGCTAGCGGGGCCCCACACAGATACGCAGTATTTT,CASSGLAGPHTDTQYF
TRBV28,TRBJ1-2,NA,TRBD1,TGTGCCAGCACAGAACCGGGACAGAACTATGGCTACACCTTC,CASTEPGQNYGYTF
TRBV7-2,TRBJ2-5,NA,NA,TGTGCCAGCAGCTTAGGGGTCCCAGAGACCCAGTACTTC,CASSLGVPETQYF